This T cell receptor (beta chain) was obtained from a study of blood T cell repertoires in COVID-19. For the study at large: From T cells, B-cell-depleted T cells, or PBMCs came the material, which was cDNA or gDNA.

Assay used: immunoSEQ multiplex PCR; TCRdb lists only in-frame clones, some missing. The top ten hold roughly 2% of the sample, which has 250,000 or so clones, about 83% seen once. The CDR3 totals 13 residues. V was pared by 3 bases and J by 7 bases, with 9 bases between. V gene TRBV12-3 or TRBV12-4 combines with J gene TRBJ1-4; D is undetermined. What was sequenced was peripheral blood. The clonotype originates from a man between 25 and 39 years old who had recovered from COVID-19. The CDR3 here is CASSLMGGEKLFF. CDR3 DNA: TGTGCCAGCAGTTTGATGGGAGGTGAAAAACTGTTTTTT.